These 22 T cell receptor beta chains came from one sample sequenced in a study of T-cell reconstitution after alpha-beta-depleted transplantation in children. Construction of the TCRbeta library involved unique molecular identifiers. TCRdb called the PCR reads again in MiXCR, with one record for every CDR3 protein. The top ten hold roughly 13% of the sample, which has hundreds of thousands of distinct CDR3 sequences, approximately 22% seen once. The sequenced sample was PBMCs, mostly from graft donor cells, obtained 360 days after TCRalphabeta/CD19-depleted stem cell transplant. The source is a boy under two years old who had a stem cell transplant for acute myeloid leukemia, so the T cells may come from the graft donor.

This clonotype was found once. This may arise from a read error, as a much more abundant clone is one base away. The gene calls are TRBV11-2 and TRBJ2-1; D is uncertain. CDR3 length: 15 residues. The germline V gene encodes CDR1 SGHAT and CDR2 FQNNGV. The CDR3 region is CASSSGGSLYNEEFF. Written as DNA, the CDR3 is TGTGCCAGCAGCTCCGGCGGTAGCCTCTACAATGAGGAGTTCTTC.

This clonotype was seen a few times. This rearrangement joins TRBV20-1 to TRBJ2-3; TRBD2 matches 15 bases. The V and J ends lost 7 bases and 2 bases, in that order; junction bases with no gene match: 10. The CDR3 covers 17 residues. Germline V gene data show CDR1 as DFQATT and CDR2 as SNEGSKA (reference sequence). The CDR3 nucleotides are TGCAGTGGAAGATCCGGGACTAGCGGGGGGCACACAGATACGCAGTATTTT. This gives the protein CSGRSGTSGGHTDTQYF.

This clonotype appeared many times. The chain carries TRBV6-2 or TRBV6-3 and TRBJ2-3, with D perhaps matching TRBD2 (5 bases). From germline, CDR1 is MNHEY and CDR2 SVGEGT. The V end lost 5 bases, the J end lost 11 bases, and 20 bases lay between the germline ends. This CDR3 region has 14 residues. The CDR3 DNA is TGTGCCAGCAGTCCCCGACTAACAAGATTCATGCAGTATTTT. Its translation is CASSPRLTRFMQYF.

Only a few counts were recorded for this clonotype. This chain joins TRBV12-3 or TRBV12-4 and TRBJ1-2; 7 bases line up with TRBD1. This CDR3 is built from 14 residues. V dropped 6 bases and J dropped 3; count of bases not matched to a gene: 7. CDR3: CASRVGQAHYGYTF. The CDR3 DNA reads TGTGCCAGCAGAGTCGGACAGGCGCACTATGGCTACACCTTC.

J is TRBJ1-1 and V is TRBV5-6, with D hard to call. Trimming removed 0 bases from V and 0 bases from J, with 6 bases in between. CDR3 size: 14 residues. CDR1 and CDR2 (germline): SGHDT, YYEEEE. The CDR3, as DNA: TGTGCCAGCAGCTTGGGGTACGTGAACACTGAAGCTTTCTTT. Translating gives CASSLGYVNTEAFF. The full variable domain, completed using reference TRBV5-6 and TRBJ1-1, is DAGVTQSPTHLIKTRGQQVTLRCSPKSGHDTVSWYQQALGQGPQFIFQYYEEEERQRGNFPDRFSGHQFPNYSSELNVNALLLGDSALYLCASSLGYVNTEAFFGQGTRLTVV.

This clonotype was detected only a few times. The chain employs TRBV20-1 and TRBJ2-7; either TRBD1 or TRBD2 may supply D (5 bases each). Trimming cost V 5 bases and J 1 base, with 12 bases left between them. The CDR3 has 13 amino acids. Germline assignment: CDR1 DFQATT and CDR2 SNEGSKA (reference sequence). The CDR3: CSAARDGSYEQYF. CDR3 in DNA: TGCAGTGCTGCCCGGGACGGGTCCTACGAGCAGTACTTC.

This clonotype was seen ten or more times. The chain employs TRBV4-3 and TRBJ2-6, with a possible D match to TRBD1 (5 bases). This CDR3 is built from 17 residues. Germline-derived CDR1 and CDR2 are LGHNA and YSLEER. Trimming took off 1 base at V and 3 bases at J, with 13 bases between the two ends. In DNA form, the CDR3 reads TGCGCCAGCAGCCAAGCGTCCAGGGCCAATGGGGCCAACGTCCTGACTTTC. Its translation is CASSQASRANGANVLTF.

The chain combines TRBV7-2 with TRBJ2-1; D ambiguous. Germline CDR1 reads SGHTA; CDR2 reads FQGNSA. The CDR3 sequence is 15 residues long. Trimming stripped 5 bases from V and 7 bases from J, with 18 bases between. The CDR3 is CASSLTGYSKNEQFF. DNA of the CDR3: TGTGCCAGCAGCCTAACTGGATACTCTAAGAATGAGCAGTTCTTC.

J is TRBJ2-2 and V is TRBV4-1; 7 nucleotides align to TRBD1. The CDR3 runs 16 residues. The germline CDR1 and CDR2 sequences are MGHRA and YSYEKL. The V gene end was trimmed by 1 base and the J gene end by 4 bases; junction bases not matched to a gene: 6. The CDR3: CASSQVPRQGTGELFF. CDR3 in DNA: TGCGCCAGCAGCCAAGTCCCGAGACAGGGCACCGGGGAGCTGTTTTTT.

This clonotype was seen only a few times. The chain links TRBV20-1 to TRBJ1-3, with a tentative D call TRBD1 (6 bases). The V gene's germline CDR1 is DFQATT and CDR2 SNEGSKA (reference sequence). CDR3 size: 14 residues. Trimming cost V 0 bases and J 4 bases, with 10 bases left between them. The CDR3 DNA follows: TGCAGTGCTAGAGATGCAGGGGCGGGAAACACCATATATTTT. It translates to CSARDAGAGNTIYF.

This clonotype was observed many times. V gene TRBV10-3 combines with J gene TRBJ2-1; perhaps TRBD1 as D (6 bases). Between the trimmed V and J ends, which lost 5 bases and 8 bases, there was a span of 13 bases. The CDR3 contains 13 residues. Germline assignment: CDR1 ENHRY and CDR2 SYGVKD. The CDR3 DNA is TGTGCCATCAGTCAACAGGGCCGCGATGAGCAGTTCTTC. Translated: CAISQQGRDEQFF.

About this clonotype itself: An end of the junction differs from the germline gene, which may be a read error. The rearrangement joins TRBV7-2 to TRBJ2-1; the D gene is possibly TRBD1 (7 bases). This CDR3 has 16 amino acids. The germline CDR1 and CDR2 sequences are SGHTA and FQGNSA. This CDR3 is CASSPGGTVSYDEQFF. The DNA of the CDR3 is TGTGCCAGCAGCCCCGGCGGGACAGTCTCCTACGATGAGCAGTTCTTC.

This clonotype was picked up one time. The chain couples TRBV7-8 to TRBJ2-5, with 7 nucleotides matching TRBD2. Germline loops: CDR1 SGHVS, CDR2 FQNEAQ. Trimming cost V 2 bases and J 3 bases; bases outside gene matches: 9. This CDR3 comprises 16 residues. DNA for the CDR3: TGTGCCAGCAGCTTATGGGGGGGGGTCCCCGAAGAGACCCAGTACTTC. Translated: CASSLWGGVPEETQYF.

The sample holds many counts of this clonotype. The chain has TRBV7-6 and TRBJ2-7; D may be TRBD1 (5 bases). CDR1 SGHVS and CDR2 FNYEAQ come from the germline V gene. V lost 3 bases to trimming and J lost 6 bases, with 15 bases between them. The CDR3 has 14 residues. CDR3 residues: CASSFGTGISEQYF. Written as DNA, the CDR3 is TGTGCCAGCAGCTTTGGTACAGGAATAAGCGAGCAGTACTTC.

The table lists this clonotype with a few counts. CDR3 DNA sequence: TGCAGTGCCGCGACGGGGGGGGACGAGCAGTACTTC. It is translated as CSAATGGDEQYF. The rearrangement joins TRBV20-1 to TRBJ2-7; 8 bases agree with TRBD2. The CDR3 consists of 12 residues. Trimming took 6 bases from V and 5 from J; bases not matched to a gene: 6. Germline V gene sequence: CDR1 DFQATT, CDR2 SNEGSKA (reference sequence).

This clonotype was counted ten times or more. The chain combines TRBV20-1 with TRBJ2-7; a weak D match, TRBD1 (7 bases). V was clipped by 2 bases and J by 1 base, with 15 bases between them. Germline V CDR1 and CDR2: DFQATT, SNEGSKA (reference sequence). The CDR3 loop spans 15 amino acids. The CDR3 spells CSARTLGGQSYEQYF. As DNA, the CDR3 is TGCAGTGCTAGAACCCTGGGGGGACAGTCCTACGAGCAGTACTTC.

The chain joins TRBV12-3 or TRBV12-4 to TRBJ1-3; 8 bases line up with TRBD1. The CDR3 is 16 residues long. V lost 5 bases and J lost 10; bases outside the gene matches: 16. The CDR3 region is CASSPLTGTGRLTIYF. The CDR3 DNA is TGTGCCAGCAGTCCGTTGACCGGGACAGGTCGATTGACCATATATTTT.

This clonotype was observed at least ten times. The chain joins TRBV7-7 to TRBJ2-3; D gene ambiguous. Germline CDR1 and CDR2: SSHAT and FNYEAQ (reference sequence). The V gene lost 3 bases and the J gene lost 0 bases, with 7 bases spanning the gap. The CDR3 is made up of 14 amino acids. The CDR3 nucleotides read TGTGCCAGCAGCTTCTCCCCTAGCACAGATACGCAGTATTTT. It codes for CASSFSPSTDTQYF.

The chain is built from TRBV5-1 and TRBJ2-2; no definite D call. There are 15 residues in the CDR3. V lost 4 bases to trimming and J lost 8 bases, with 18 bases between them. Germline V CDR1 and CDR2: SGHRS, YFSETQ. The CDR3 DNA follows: TGCGCCAGCAGCCCGGGCCCGACCACACCAGGGGAGCTGTTTTTT. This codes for CASSPGPTTPGELFF.

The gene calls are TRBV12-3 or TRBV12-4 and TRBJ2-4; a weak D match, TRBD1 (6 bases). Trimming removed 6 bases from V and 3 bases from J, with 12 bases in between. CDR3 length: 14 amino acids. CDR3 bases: TGTGCCAGCAGAGGGGGATTCGACAAAAACATTCAGTACTTC. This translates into CASRGGFDKNIQYF.

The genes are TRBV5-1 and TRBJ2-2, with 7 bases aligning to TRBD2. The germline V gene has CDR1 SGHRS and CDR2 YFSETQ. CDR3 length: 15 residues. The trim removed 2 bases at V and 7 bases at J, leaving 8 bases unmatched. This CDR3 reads CASSFSGLTVGELFF. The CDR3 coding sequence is TGCGCCAGCAGCTTTTCGGGACTAACAGTCGGGGAGCTGTTTTTT.

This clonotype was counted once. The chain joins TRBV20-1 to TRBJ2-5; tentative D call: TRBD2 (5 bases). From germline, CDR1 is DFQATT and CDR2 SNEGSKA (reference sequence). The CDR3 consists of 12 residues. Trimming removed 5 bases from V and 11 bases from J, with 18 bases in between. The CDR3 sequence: CSARSRPRRQYF. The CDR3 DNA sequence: TGCAGTGCTCGATCACGGCCCAGGAGGCAGTACTTC.